The 20 T cell receptor beta chains given below trace back to one sample, sequenced in a study of blood T cell repertoires in COVID-19. Method: immunoSEQ multiplex PCR; TCRdb's copy keeps in-frame clones and lacks some. Found here are roughly 220,000 clones, around 90% of them singletons; the top ten hold around 3%. The sequenced sample was peripheral blood. Receptors were obtained from a man in his 60s with acute or convalescent COVID-19.

The chain carries TRBV28 and TRBJ1-2, with D unclear. The CDR3 is 14 amino acids. The V gene lost 1 base and the J gene lost 4 bases, with 10 bases spanning the gap. The germline V gene has CDR1 MDHEN and CDR2 SYDVKM. CDR3 residues: CASSLFLAAYGYTF. The DNA for the CDR3 is TGTGCCAGCAGTTTATTTTTGGCGGCCTATGGCTACACCTTC.

V usage is TRBV5-5 and J usage is TRBJ2-7; no firm D call. The V end was cut by 4 bases, the J end by 3 bases, with 11 bases between. CDR1 and CDR2 (germline): SGHKS, YYEKEE (reference sequence). This CDR3 is built from 13 residues. The CDR3 protein is CASSPTVLYEQYF. The DNA for the CDR3 is TGTGCCAGCAGCCCGACTGTACTCTACGAGCAGTACTTC.

V and J are TRBV3-1 (or the pseudogene TRBV3-2) and TRBJ2-7; 8 bases align to TRBD2. Germline loops: CDR1 LGHDT, CDR2 YNNKEL (reference sequence). There are 15 residues in the CDR3. V lost 7 bases and J lost 2; bases outside the gene matches: 10. The CDR3 region is CASNGGDLSPYEQYF. As DNA, the CDR3 is TGTGCCAGCAACGGGGGGGATCTTTCCCCCTACGAGCAGTACTTC.

The V gene is TRBV4-1, the J gene TRBJ2-1; TRBD2 matches 10 bases. Germline-derived CDR1 and CDR2 are MGHRA and YSYEKL. The CDR3 runs to 17 residues. Trimming took 1 base from V and 0 from J; bases not matched to a gene: 3. As DNA, the CDR3 is TGCGCCAGCAGCCAAGTTGCTAGCGGGAGCTCCTACAATGAGCAGTTCTTC. This sequence encodes CASSQVASGSSYNEQFF.

The chain recombines TRBV24-1 with TRBJ2-7, with TRBD2 matching 8 bases. The CDR3 is 16 amino acids. V trimming: 9 bases; J trimming: 2 bases; junction bases outside the gene matches: 14. The germline V gene has CDR1 KGHDR and CDR2 SFDVKD. DNA of the CDR3: TGTGCCACCCCAAAGAGCGGGGGTCCCGTACCCTACGAGCAGTACTTC. Encoded protein: CATPKSGGPVPYEQYF.

The genes are TRBV2 and TRBJ2-2, with TRBD1 identical over 7 bases. Unmatched junction bases numbered 1, after V lost 5 bases and J lost 4 bases. The CDR3 contains 13 residues. CDR1 SNHLY and CDR2 FYNNEI come from the germline V gene. The CDR3 sequence: CASSTGATGELFF. The CDR3, as DNA: TGTGCCAGCAGTACAGGGGCCACCGGGGAGCTGTTTTTT.

This chain links TRBV30 with TRBJ2-2; TRBD1 is a possible D gene (6 bases). CDR1 and CDR2 from the germline V gene are GTSNPN and SVGIG (reference sequence). Deletions cut 4 bases from V and 1 base from J, with 13 bases between. The length of the CDR3 is 15 residues. The CDR3 DNA follows: TGTGCCTGGATTAGGGGGTCCTTGAACACCGGGGAGCTGTTTTTT. Translated: CAWIRGSLNTGELFF.

This chain uses TRBV6-5 with TRBJ1-2; D not certain. Per germline, CDR1 MNHEY and CDR2 SVGAGI. There are 15 residues in the CDR3. Trimming took 7 bases from V and 4 from J, leaving 19 bases between them. CDR3 protein: CASKDNSRSVYGYTF. The DNA for the CDR3 is TGTGCCAGCAAAGACAATTCCCGTTCAGTCTATGGCTACACCTTC.

The rearrangement uses TRBV5-8 and TRBJ1-1; a possible D gene is TRBD1 (5 bases). CDR1 is SGHTS and CDR2 is YDEGEE in the germline V gene. The CDR3 length is 12 residues. Trimming left V 6 bases short and J 5 bases short, with 11 bases between. CDR3: CASMWGGTEAFF. In DNA, the CDR3 is TGTGCCAGCATGTGGGGGGGGACTGAAGCTTTCTTT.

This clone was detected only a few times. The chain couples TRBV12-1 to TRBJ2-7; the table's D call of TRBD2 was not tested on the DNA. TRBV12-1 is a pseudogene. This CDR3 contains 16 residues. The CDR3 here is CASSFARGDRSYEQYF. CDR3 in DNA: TGTGCCAGCAGCTTTGCGCGGGGGGACAGATCCTACGAGCAGTACTTC.

The V call is TRBV5-5, the J call TRBJ1-6, with 8 bases that match TRBD1. The germline V gene encodes CDR1 SGHKS and CDR2 YYEKEE (reference sequence). V gave up 6 bases and J gave up 9 bases; unmatched junction bases: 11. The CDR3 spans 15 residues. The CDR3 sequence: CASMEGQAISSPLHF. The CDR3 DNA reads TGTGCCAGCATGGAGGGACAGGCGATTAGTTCACCCCTCCACTTT.

At least ten counts were recorded for this clone. V gene TRBV28 combines with J gene TRBJ2-5; a weak D match, TRBD2 (6 bases). The CDR3 extends over 15 amino acids. V gave up 4 bases and J gave up 1 base, with 13 bases separating them. The V gene's germline CDR1 is MDHEN and CDR2 SYDVKM. This CDR3 is CASSYVMGGQETQYF. CDR3 nucleotide sequence: TGTGCCAGCAGTTACGTTATGGGGGGCCAAGAGACCCAGTACTTC.

The J gene is TRBJ1-1, the V gene TRBV19; perhaps TRBD1 as D (6 bases). The CDR3 has 15 amino acids. Trimming shortened V by 1 base and J by 3 bases, and 12 bases separated the two germline ends. Germline loops: CDR1 LNHDA, CDR2 SQIVND (reference sequence). Written as DNA, the CDR3 is TGTGCCAGTAGTATAGGGGGGCGCCTGGACACTGAAGCTTTCTTT. Amino acid sequence: CASSIGGRLDTEAFF.

This sequence joins TRBV5-4 and TRBJ2-2, with D perhaps TRBD1 (6 bases). The length of the CDR3 is 15 residues. From germline, CDR1 is SGHNT and CDR2 YYREEE (reference sequence). Trimming took 2 bases from V and 4 from J, leaving 12 bases between them. This CDR3 is CASSFPGHVTGELFF. CDR3 in DNA: TGTGCCAGCAGCTTTCCGGGACACGTCACCGGGGAGCTGTTTTTT. Full variable domain (outside the CDR3, taken from reference TRBV5-4 and TRBJ2-2): ETGVTQSPTHLIKTRGQQVTLRCSSQSGHNTVSWYQQALGQGPQFIFQYYREEENGRGNFPPRFSGLQFPNYSSELNVNALELDDSALYLCASSFPGHVTGELFFGEGSRLTVL.

This rearrangement joins TRBV6-1 to TRBJ1-5; D is ambiguous. There are 16 residues in the CDR3. Germline CDR1 reads MNHNS; CDR2 reads SASEGT. Trimming took off 0 bases at V and 6 bases at J, with 15 bases between the two ends. The CDR3 nucleotides read TGTGCCAGCAGTGAAGCGCGGGTGGTTTCTTCTCAGCCCCAGCATTTT. Amino acids: CASSEARVVSSQPQHF.

The chain combines TRBV2 with TRBJ1-4, with 8 bases fitting TRBD1. Germline V lookup: CDR1 SNHLY, CDR2 FYNNEI. This CDR3 spans 19 amino acids. V shed 6 bases, J shed 4 bases, and the junction held 19 bases outside the gene matches. CDR3 coding DNA: TGTGCCAGCAGCCACGCCCAGGGGGCAGGGGGCTTCCGTAATGAAAAACTGTTTTTT. This codes for CASSHAQGAGGFRNEKLFF.

The gene calls are TRBV18 and TRBJ1-4, with 9 bases lining up with TRBD1. V gave up 3 bases and J gave up 3 bases; unmatched junction bases: 8. The length of the CDR3 is 17 residues. The germline gives CDR1 KGHSH, CDR2 LQKENI. The CDR3 DNA reads TGTGCCAGCTCACCGCCGGACAGGGGTTGGGCTAATGAAAAACTGTTTTTT. Translating it yields CASSPPDRGWANEKLFF.

This sequence joins TRBV29-1 and TRBJ2-3; TRBD2 might be the D (5 bases). V gave up 3 bases and J gave up 4 bases, with 14 bases separating them. Per the germline V gene, CDR1 is SQVTM and CDR2 is ANQGSEA. The CDR3 spans 14 residues. The CDR3 region is CSVDAGLLADTQYF. The CDR3 DNA reads TGCAGCGTTGATGCTGGACTCCTCGCAGATACGCAGTATTTT.

The chain recombines TRBV6-5 with TRBJ2-7, with a tentative D call TRBD1 (6 bases). Germline CDR1 MNHEY, CDR2 SVGAGI. CDR3 length: 13 amino acids. V lost 8 bases and J 3 bases, leaving 14 bases between the germline ends. DNA of the CDR3: TGTGCCAGCGCCCGGCTCAGGGGCTACGAGCAGTACTTC. It is translated as CASARLRGYEQYF.

The V call is TRBV9, the J call TRBJ2-2; TRBD1 might be the D (5 bases). The CDR3 consists of 16 residues. Germline CDR1 and CDR2: SGDLS and YYNGEE. V lost 3 bases to trimming and J lost 0 bases, with 12 bases between them. The DNA of the CDR3 is TGTGCCAGCAGCGATAATCAGGGTTCGAACACCGGGGAGCTGTTTTTT. Translating gives CASSDNQGSNTGELFF.